This T cell receptor (beta chain) was found in a study of shared clonotypes between healthy human individuals. Findings and caveats of the study: Researchers sampled blood only, noting tissue repertoires likely differ. Shared across several donors were around 5% of the naive CD4 clonotypes. Sorted-subset sequencing, rarefaction showed, was incomplete despite large depth.

A split of CD4+ cells into CD45RA+ naive and CD45RA-negative memory subsets was performed. The length of the CDR3 is 13 residues. With 7 bases removed from V and 6 bases from J, the gap between germline ends came to 12 bases. Germline V gives CDR1 SGHTA, CDR2 FQGNSA. Some clones are missing from TCRdb's copy, which holds only in-frame ones; the method was immunoSEQ multiplex PCR. The table has about 2.3 million clones, about 92% seen once. About this clone itself: Its antigen is still unknown.

Sequenced sample: naive CD4+ T cells from PBMCs. Documented subset: CD45RA+ positively selected. V and J are TRBV7-2 and TRBJ2-2, with D possibly matching TRBD2 (5 bases). The source of this sequence is a man aged 18 to 30 in good health. Some clones in this sample may be carry-over from other donors' samples. In DNA form, the CDR3 reads TGTGCCAGCACCCGGCGGGCCGCCGGGGAGCTGTTTTTT. Protein: CASTRRAAGELFF.